These T cell receptor beta chains were read from a single sample in a study of T cells in Graves' hyperthyroidism and ophthalmopathy. From the multiplex PCR reads, TCRdb called clonotypes with MiXCR, one entry per CDR3 protein. The sample carries about 680,000 distinct CDR3 sequences, approximately 36% recorded once. The sample comprised blood. Receptor source: a woman aged 40 to 50 with Graves' hyperthyroidism. CDR3s include the opening cysteine and the closing phenylalanine or tryptophan. D genes are given only for firm matches.

D gene: -; J gene: TRBJ1-3; V gene: TRBV6-5; CDR3 protein: CASSYSPTGTGNTIYF
D gene: TRBD1; J gene: TRBJ1-3; V gene: TRBV12-3/TRBV12-4; CDR3 protein: CASSLDREGNTIYF
D gene: -; J gene: TRBJ1-1; V gene: TRBV10-3; CDR3 protein: CAISESQDGGPEAFF
D gene: -; J gene: TRBJ1-1; V gene: TRBV29-1; CDR3 protein: CSVAGLSSTEAFF
D gene: TRBD2; J gene: TRBJ2-3; V gene: TRBV7-2; CDR3 protein: CASSFIAGASDTQYF
D gene: TRBD2; J gene: TRBJ2-7; V gene: TRBV20-1; CDR3 protein: CSASTRENLYEQYF
D gene: -; J gene: TRBJ2-2; V gene: TRBV7-9; CDR3 protein: CASSWGASANTGELFF
D gene: -; J gene: TRBJ2-7; V gene: TRBV15; CDR3 protein: CATSRDQAAANYEQYF
D gene: TRBD1; J gene: TRBJ1-5; V gene: TRBV28; CDR3 protein: CASSTPTGAGDHEHF
D gene: -; J gene: TRBJ1-2; V gene: TRBV20-1; CDR3 protein: CSARSPRAGPHGSYGYIF
D gene: -; J gene: TRBJ2-6; V gene: TRBV6-2/TRBV6-3; CDR3 protein: CASSYASGANVLTF
D gene: -; J gene: TRBJ2-5; V gene: TRBV7-2; CDR3 protein: CASSQGGGDHQETQYF
D gene: TRBD1; J gene: TRBJ1-2; V gene: TRBV6-6; CDR3 protein: CASSQDRGAPNYGYTF
D gene: -; J gene: TRBJ1-1; V gene: TRBV2; CDR3 protein: CASRGGAEAFF
D gene: -; J gene: TRBJ2-2; V gene: TRBV4-3; CDR3 protein: CASSQSGRGELFF
D gene: -; J gene: TRBJ1-5; V gene: TRBV19; CDR3 protein: CASSQDHSNQPQHF
D gene: -; J gene: TRBJ1-2; V gene: TRBV9; CDR3 protein: CASEPGGGAYYGYTF
D gene: -; J gene: TRBJ1-2; V gene: TRBV7-9; CDR3 protein: CASSPDGAGGYTF
D gene: -; J gene: TRBJ1-6; V gene: TRBV20-1; CDR3 protein: CSATDSNSPLHF